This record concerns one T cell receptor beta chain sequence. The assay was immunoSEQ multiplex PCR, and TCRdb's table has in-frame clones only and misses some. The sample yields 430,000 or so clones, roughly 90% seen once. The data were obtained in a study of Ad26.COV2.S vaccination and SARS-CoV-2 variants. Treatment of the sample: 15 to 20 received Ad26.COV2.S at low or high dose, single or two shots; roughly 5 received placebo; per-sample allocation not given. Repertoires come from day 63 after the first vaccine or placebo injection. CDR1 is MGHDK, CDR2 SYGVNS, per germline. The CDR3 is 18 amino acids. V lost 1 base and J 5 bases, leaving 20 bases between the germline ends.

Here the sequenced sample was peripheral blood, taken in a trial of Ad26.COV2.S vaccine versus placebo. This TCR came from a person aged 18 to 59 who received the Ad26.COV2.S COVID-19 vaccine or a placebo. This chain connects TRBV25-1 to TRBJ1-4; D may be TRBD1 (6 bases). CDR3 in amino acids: CASSEFYGEGHPNEKLFF. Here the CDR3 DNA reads TGTGCCAGCAGTGAATTCTATGGTGAGGGACACCCGAATGAAAAACTGTTTTTT.